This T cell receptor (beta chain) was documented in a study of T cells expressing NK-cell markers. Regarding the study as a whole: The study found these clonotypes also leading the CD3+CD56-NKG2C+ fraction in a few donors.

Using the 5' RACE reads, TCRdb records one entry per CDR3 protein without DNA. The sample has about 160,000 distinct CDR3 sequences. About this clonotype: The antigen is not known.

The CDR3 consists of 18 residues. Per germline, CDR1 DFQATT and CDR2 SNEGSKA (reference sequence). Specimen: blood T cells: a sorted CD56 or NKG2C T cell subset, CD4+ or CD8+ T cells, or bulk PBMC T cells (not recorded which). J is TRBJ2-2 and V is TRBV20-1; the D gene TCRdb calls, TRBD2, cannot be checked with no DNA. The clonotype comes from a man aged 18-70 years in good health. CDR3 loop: CSARDFTSGGADTGELFF.